This T cell receptor beta chain was identified during a study of blood T cell repertoires in COVID-19. Study summary: Nucleic acid was either cDNA or gDNA, and it came from T cells, B-cell-depleted T cells, or PBMCs.

Per the study methods: From reference gene primer amplification, estimates of nucleated cell counts were derived. Produced via immunoSEQ multiplex PCR; TCRdb's table is partial and in-frame only. The V and J calls and the clone size are those of that table, but D and trimming were determined from the DNA. This table holds about 43,000 clones, about 89% found once. The V and J ends lost 2 bases and 8 bases respectively, with 13 bases between them. The CDR3 is made up of 14 amino acids. Germline V gene sequence: CDR1 MNHEY, CDR2 SVGAGI. Sequenced: peripheral blood. The origin of this receptor is a human donor in a cohort sampled during active COVID-19. The chain recombines TRBV6-5 with TRBJ2-1; D is possibly TRBD1 (5 bases). CDR3 residues: CASSYGQGIDEQFF. The CDR3 DNA reads TGTGCCAGCAGTTACGGGCAGGGTATCGATGAGCAGTTCTTC.